This T cell receptor beta chain was profiled in a study of cytotoxic CD8 clonotypes in ibrutinib-treated CLL. Study at large: Among patients, around 25 responded partially and 2 completely; about 14 then stayed remitted and some 12 progressed after median about 74 months.

The CDR3 length is 17 residues. From germline, CDR1 is ENHRY and CDR2 SYGVKD. V shed 6 bases, J shed 5 bases, and the junction held 16 bases outside the gene matches. The study's findings and limits: Public clonotypes, rarely seen, contracted or held steady on treatment.

TCRdb's table, derived via immunoSEQ multiplex PCR, lists solely in-frame clones and lacks some. Among about 310,000 clones, about 80% were seen once, and the ten largest hold 5% to 7%. About this clone: As yet, its antigen is unknown.

The genes are TRBV10-3 and TRBJ2-1; 7 bases line up with TRBD2. This TCR was sampled from a human donor with chronic lymphocytic leukemia. The specimen comprised PBMCs, sampled before ibrutinib treatment. The CDR3 DNA is TGTGCCATCAGACGGAGGGAGGGAGCTAAGGGTGACAATGAGCAGTTCTTC. Its protein product is CAIRRREGAKGDNEQFF.